This T cell receptor (beta chain) was captured in a study of T cell repertoires and HLA-DP antigens. Study-wide background: Two male donors and one female donor spanned ages 18-to-29 through 60-to-69. Pre-culture CD4+ samples used roughly 1,300 ng DNA versus 200 to 250 ng for CD137+CD4+ sorts.

Each pre-culture CD4+ sample aimed for more than 150,000 T cell genomes at deep resolution. Generated by immunoSEQ multiplex PCR, the TCRdb table keeps only in-frame clones and is missing some. The table includes almost 90,000 clones, around nine tenths detected once. A few counts support this clone. Its target is unknown. The CDR3 covers 14 residues. V dropped 0 bases and J dropped 6 bases, with 10 bases sitting between them. Germline CDR1 and CDR2: SGHVS and FNYEAQ. Untouched CD4+ T cells were bead-isolated at approximately 98% purity. This clonotype was obtained from a man aged 45-60 years in good health and CMV-seronegative. The chain uses TRBV7-6 and TRBJ2-3; D assignment may be TRBD1 or TRBD2 (6 bases each). Source material: CD4+ T cells from PBMCs. CDR3 sequence: CASSLAGGRDTQYF. The CDR3 bases are TGTGCCAGCAGCTTAGCGGGGGGCCGTGATACGCAGTATTTT.